This is a list of T cell receptor beta chains from one sample in a study of cytomegalovirus exposure and HLA in healthy donors. This table comes from immunoSEQ multiplex PCR, and its TCRdb copy is limited to in-frame clones, with some not included. The data show over 120,000 clones, roughly 80% seen once. The material sequenced was PBMCs. The receptors derive from a man aged 35-49 years in good health and CMV-seronegative. CDR3s include the opening cysteine and the closing phenylalanine or tryptophan. The order of the fields is V gene, clone size, J gene, D gene, CDR3 protein, CDR3 DNA. D genes are given only for firm matches. Not every row has a clone size; where given, it reads once, few, many or a size class.

TRBV7-2	-	TRBJ2-1	TRBD1	CASSSIYRGGEQFF	TGTGCCAGCAGCTCCATATACAGGGGTGGAGAGCAGTTCTTC
TRBV19	once	TRBJ2-5	-	CASSTWRQDPQETQYF	TGTGCCAGTAGTACCTGGAGACAGGATCCCCAAGAGACCCAGTACTTC
TRBV27	-	TRBJ1-6	TRBD1	CASSLEGGRNSPLHF	TGTGCCAGCAGTTTGGAAGGGGGCCGTAATTCACCCCTCCACTTT
TRBV11-2	-	TRBJ2-7	TRBD2	CASSLVDSGGYEQYF	TGTGCCAGCAGCTTAGTTGATAGCGGGGGTTACGAGCAGTACTTC
TRBV19	-	TRBJ2-7	TRBD1	CASSMYRGPTYEQYF	TGTGCCAGTAGTATGTACAGGGGGCCGACCTACGAGCAGTACTTC
TRBV6-1	-	TRBJ1-1	-	CASSGEWGGALFTEAFF	TGTGCCAGCAGTGGAGAGTGGGGGGGCGCTCTATTTACTGAAGCTTTCTTT
TRBV13	-	TRBJ1-2	TRBD1	CASSTLRQGFGYTF	TGTGCCAGCAGCACACTCCGACAGGGCTTTGGCTACACCTTC
TRBV30	few	TRBJ1-1	TRBD1	CAWSPTRTGWAFF	TGTGCCTGGAGTCCAACCCGGACAGGGTGGGCTTTCTTT
TRBV4-3	-	TRBJ2-3	-	CASSQDYGGGLTDTQYF	TGCGCCAGCAGCCAAGATTACGGGGGAGGACTCACAGATACGCAGTATTTT
TRBV5-5	-	TRBJ2-7	-	CASSLTHYEQYF	TGTGCCAGCAGCTTAACACACTACGAGCAGTACTTC
TRBV28	few	TRBJ1-2	-	CASSLIRVGYTF	TGTGCCAGCAGTTTGATCAGGGTTGGCTACACCTTC
TRBV28	-	TRBJ2-7	TRBD2	CASSEETSGASYEQYF	TGTGCCAGCAGTGAGGAGACTAGCGGGGCTTCCTACGAGCAGTACTTC
TRBV4-3	few	TRBJ1-4	TRBD1	CASSPLLTGAGEKLFF	TGCGCCAGCAGCCCGTTATTGACAGGGGCCGGTGAAAAACTGTTTTTT
TRBV7-9	-	TRBJ1-1	TRBD1	CASSPLTGGNTEAFF	TGTGCCAGCAGCCCCCTGACAGGGGGGAACACTGAAGCTTTCTTT
TRBV7-2	-	TRBJ2-6	-	CASSRRGAGANVLTF	TGTGCCAGCAGCCGGAGGGGCGCTGGGGCCAACGTCCTGACTTTC
TRBV6-1	-	TRBJ2-3	TRBD2	CASSAASGGGRGTDTQYF	TGTGCCAGCAGTGCGGCTAGCGGGGGGGGAAGGGGGACAGATACGCAGTATTTT
TRBV7-9	-	TRBJ1-4	TRBD1	CASSLVFGTGPTNEKLFF	TGTGCCAGCAGCTTAGTCTTCGGGACAGGGCCAACTAATGAAAAACTGTTTTTT
TRBV9	-	TRBJ2-7	-	CASSVGPGGGYEQYF	TGTGCCAGCAGCGTAGGGCCCGGGGGTGGGTACGAGCAGTACTTC
TRBV25-1	once	TRBJ2-7	TRBD2	CASSGLAYEQYF	TGTGCCAGCAGCGGACTAGCTTACGAGCAGTACTTC
TRBV5-1	few	TRBJ2-1	TRBD1	CASSLEGPRQGHNEQFF	TGCGCCAGCAGCTTGGAAGGTCCGAGACAGGGACACAATGAGCAGTTCTTC
TRBV15	few	TRBJ2-7	-	CATSREGQGNNEQYF	TGTGCCACCAGCAGAGAGGGGCAGGGCAACAACGAGCAGTACTTC
TRBV4-3	-	TRBJ2-7	TRBD1	CASSQDPLGQGFSYEQYF	TGCGCCAGCAGCCAAGATCCTCTCGGACAGGGTTTCTCCTACGAGCAGTACTTC
TRBV6-6	-	TRBJ1-1	-	CASSQQFEAFF	TGTGCCAGCAGCCAACAGTTCGAAGCTTTCTTT
TRBV2	-	TRBJ2-2	-	CASGKRQGRDTGELFF	TGTGCCAGCGGGAAAAGACAGGGGAGGGACACCGGGGAGCTGTTTTTT
TRBV5-4	few	TRBJ2-5	TRBD2	CASSGLGAGQETQYF	TGTGCCAGCAGCGGCCTTGGAGCGGGGCAAGAGACCCAGTACTTC
TRBV4-1	-	TRBJ1-2	TRBD1	CASRPGTGDVGGYTF	TGCGCCAGCAGACCCGGGACAGGGGACGTCGGTGGCTACACCTTC
TRBV6-4	-	TRBJ2-3	-	CASSDSRALPPQYF	TGTGCCAGCAGTGACTCGAGAGCACTTCCCCCGCAGTATTTT
TRBV18	-	TRBJ2-5	-	CASSPYTQETQYF	TGTGCCAGCTCACCGTACACCCAAGAGACCCAGTACTTC
TRBV21-1	-	TRBJ2-5	-	CASSKEGLAGPGETQYF	TGTGCCAGCAGCAAAGAGGGACTAGCGGGTCCGGGAGAGACCCAGTACTTC
TRBV5-6	-	TRBJ1-6	-	CASSFRSSYNSPLHF	TGTGCCAGCAGCTTCCGGAGCTCCTATAATTCACCCCTCCACTTT
TRBV6-5	-	TRBJ2-2	-	CGPGDGLTTGELFF	TGTGGGCCAGGTGATGGACTTACCACCGGGGAGCTGTTTTTT
TRBV30	-	TRBJ1-1	-	CAWSGQLMNTEAFF	TGTGCCTGGAGTGGACAGCTTATGAACACTGAAGCTTTCTTT
TRBV18	-	TRBJ2-7	-	CASSPQLTTATYEQYF	TGTGCCAGCTCACCACAATTGACAACCGCAACCTACGAGCAGTACTTC
TRBV25-1	-	TRBJ2-3	TRBD1	CASRTGISTDTQYF	TGTGCCAGCAGGACAGGGATTAGCACAGATACGCAGTATTTT
TRBV5-6	-	TRBJ1-2	-	CASSPIQYYGYTF	TGTGCCAGCAGCCCTATACAGTACTATGGCTACACCTTC
TRBV30	-	TRBJ2-7	-	CAWSFRDSRHEQYF	TGTGCCTGGAGTTTCCGGGACTCCCGGCACGAGCAGTACTTC
TRBV5-1	-	TRBJ2-7	-	CASSLAILSYEQYF	TGCGCCAGCAGCTTGGCCATACTCTCCTACGAGCAGTACTTC
TRBV6-5	-	TRBJ1-2	-	CASSYSEGTKGYGYTF	TGTGCCAGCAGTTACTCGGAGGGGACCAAGGGGTATGGCTACACCTTC
TRBV18	-	TRBJ2-1	-	CASSPVRNEQFF	TGTGCCAGCTCACCAGTGCGCAATGAGCAGTTCTTC
TRBV2	-	TRBJ2-7	-	CASSVLTGNPRYF	TGTGCCAGCAGTGTCTTGACAGGCAATCCAAGGTACTTC
TRBV4-3	few	TRBJ1-4	-	CASSARTATNEKLFF	TGCGCCAGCAGCGCCAGGACAGCAACTAATGAAAAACTGTTTTTT
TRBV6-5	-	TRBJ1-6	-	CASSYEGGVTPLHF	TGTGCCAGCAGTTACGAAGGAGGGGTTACACCCCTCCACTTT
TRBV5-6	-	TRBJ2-7	-	CASSLGQNKIYEQYF	TGTGCCAGCAGCTTGGGTCAGAATAAGATCTACGAGCAGTACTTC
TRBV9	-	TRBJ1-2	TRBD1	CASSPQGDYGYTF	TGTGCCAGCAGCCCCCAGGGGGACTATGGCTACACCTTC
TRBV6-5	few	TRBJ1-6	-	CASSPTRQGSSPLHF	TGTGCCAGCAGCCCCACCCGGCAGGGAAGTTCACCCCTCCACTTT
TRBV19	-	TRBJ2-7	TRBD2	CASSMERGVSYEQYF	TGTGCCAGTAGTATGGAGCGGGGGGTCTCCTACGAGCAGTACTTC
TRBV11-2	-	TRBJ2-2	-	CASSRTDTGELFF	TGTGCCAGCAGCCGAACAGACACCGGGGAGCTGTTTTTT
TRBV9	-	TRBJ1-5	-	CASSVSGGGNQPQHF	TGTGCCAGCAGCGTAAGTGGGGGGGGAAATCAGCCCCAGCATTTT
TRBV19	-	TRBJ2-5	TRBD1	CASSPGQNYQETQYF	TGTGCCAGTAGCCCGGGACAGAATTACCAAGAGACCCAGTACTTC
TRBV14	-	TRBJ1-5	-	CASSQYGNQPQHF	TGTGCCAGCAGTCAATATGGCAATCAGCCCCAGCATTTT
TRBV19	-	TRBJ1-5	-	CASSLGRLPKQPQHF	TGTGCCAGTAGCCTTGGGAGACTTCCGAAACAGCCCCAGCATTTT
TRBV5-1	-	TRBJ1-1	TRBD1	CASSRGQTNTEAFF	TGCGCCAGCAGCAGGGGACAGACCAACACTGAAGCTTTCTTT
TRBV19	once	TRBJ2-7	TRBD2	CASSIKAGSASSYEQYF	TGTGCCAGCAGTATTAAAGCGGGATCTGCGAGCTCCTACGAGCAGTACTTC
TRBV6-6	-	TRBJ1-2	TRBD1	CASSAGGQKDYTF	TGTGCCAGCAGTGCGGGGGGACAGAAGGACTACACCTTC
TRBV27	-	TRBJ2-6	TRBD1	CASSHLGTGGLGANVLTF	TGTGCCAGCAGTCATCTAGGGACAGGGGGTTTGGGGGCCAACGTCCTGACTTTC